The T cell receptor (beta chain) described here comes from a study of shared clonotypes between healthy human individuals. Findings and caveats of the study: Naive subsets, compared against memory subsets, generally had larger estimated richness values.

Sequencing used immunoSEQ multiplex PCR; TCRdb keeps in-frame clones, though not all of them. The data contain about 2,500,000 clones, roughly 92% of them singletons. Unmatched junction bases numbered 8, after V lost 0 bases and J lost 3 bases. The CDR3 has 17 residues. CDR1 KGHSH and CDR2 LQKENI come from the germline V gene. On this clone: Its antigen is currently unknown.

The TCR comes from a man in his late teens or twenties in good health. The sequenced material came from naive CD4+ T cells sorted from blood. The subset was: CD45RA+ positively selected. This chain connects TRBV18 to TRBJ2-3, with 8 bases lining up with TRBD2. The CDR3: CASSPPGLGPSTDTQYF. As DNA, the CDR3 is TGTGCCAGCTCACCACCGGGACTAGGCCCCTCTACAGATACGCAGTATTTT. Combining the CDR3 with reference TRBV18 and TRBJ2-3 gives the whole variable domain NAGVMQNPRHLVRRRGQEARLRCSPMKGHSHVYWYRQLPEEGLKFMVYLQKENIIDESGMPKERFSAEFPKEGPSILRIQQVVRGDSAAYFCASSPPGLGPSTDTQYFGPGTRLTVL.